These T cell receptor beta chains were read from a single sample in a study of somatic mutations in cytotoxic T cells in rheumatoid arthritis. TCRdb's table, derived via immunoSEQ multiplex PCR, lists solely in-frame clones and lacks some. The table records under 20,000 clones, around 83% of them present only once. The sample comprised CD8+ T cells sorted from blood. Every receptor here comes from an adult with rheumatoid arthritis. CDR3s include the opening cysteine and the closing phenylalanine or tryptophan. D genes are given only for firm matches. Clone size is shown for a subset of rows, as once, few, many or a class of expanded clone.

cdr3_length j_call clone_size v_call d_call cdr3_nt cdr3_aa
14 TRBJ2-4 . TRBV11-2 . TGTGCCAGCAGCTGGGGGGCAGGCAGAGGCATTCAGTACTTC CASSWGAGRGIQYF
15 TRBJ2-7 . TRBV7-9 TRBD1 TGTGCCAGCAGATGGGGACAGGGGGCTCCCTACGAGCAGTACTTC CASRWGQGAPYEQYF
15 TRBJ2-7 few TRBV30 TRBD1 TGTGCCTGGAATAAGGACAGGGCGAGTTCCTACGAGCAGTACTTC CAWNKDRASSYEQYF
13 TRBJ2-7 . TRBV30 . TGTGCCTGGAGTGTCGGGGGATCCTACGAGCAGTACTTC CAWSVGGSYEQYF
19 TRBJ1-1 . TRBV5-6 TRBD1 TGTGCCAGCAGCTTGGACGGACAGGTTCTCCGGAGCTATAACACTGAAGCTTTCTTT CASSLDGQVLRSYNTEAFF
10 TRBJ2-3 once TRBV30 . TGTGCGGGGGGGCAAGATACGCAGTATTTT CAGGQDTQYF
17 TRBJ2-1 . TRBV11-2 . TGTGCCAGCAGCTTAAGTTCGGGACTCGTCTCCTACAATGAGCAGTTCTTC CASSLSSGLVSYNEQFF
15 TRBJ2-7 . TRBV18 TRBD1 TGTGCCAGCTCACCTGGACAGGGGATCTCCTACGAGCAGTACTTC CASSPGQGISYEQYF
14 TRBJ2-2 . TRBV7-8 . TGTGCCAGCAGCTTAGGGGGCCTGGCCGGGGAGCTGTTTTTT CASSLGGLAGELFF
17 TRBJ1-2 . TRBV4-1 TRBD1 TGCGCCAGCAGCCCAACCTCCTCGGGACAGGGGGGCTATGGCTACACCTTC CASSPTSSGQGGYGYTF
12 TRBJ2-1 . TRBV27 . TGTGCCAGCAGTCGATGGTCGGGTGAGCAGTTCTTC CASSRWSGEQFF
13 TRBJ1-2 . TRBV25-1 . TGTGCCACCTGGGACTCGGATCCCTATGGCTACACCTTC CATWDSDPYGYTF
15 TRBJ2-6 . TRBV4-2 . TGTGCCAGCAGCCCCGACAACTCTGGGGCCAACGTCCTGACTTTC CASSPDNSGANVLTF
15 TRBJ2-7 . TRBV14 . TGTGCCAGCAGCCCGCCATGGGACATCTCCTACGAGCAGTACTTC CASSPPWDISYEQYF
12 TRBJ2-7 few TRBV7-6 . TGTGCCAGCAGCTTATCTTCCGGGGAGCAGTACTTC CASSLSSGEQYF
12 TRBJ2-1 . TRBV5-5 . TGTGCCAGCAGCTTTAGCGGCGATGAGCAGTTCTTC CASSFSGDEQFF